Following are 23 T cell receptor beta chains from one sample sequenced in a study of graft-versus-host responses after intestinal transplantation. Libraries were prepared by immunoSEQ multiplex PCR; TCRdb keeps only in-frame clonotypes and omits some of them. The table includes tens of thousands of clones, around 94% detected once. Material: PBMCs, obtained 16 days after intestinal transplant. These receptors all stem from a human patient who received an intestinal transplant, so some T cells may come from the graft donor.

This chain links TRBV28 with TRBJ2-6; D may be TRBD1 or TRBD2 (5 bases each). Trimming stripped 2 bases from V and 0 bases from J, with 11 bases between. CDR3 length: 17 amino acids. CDR1 MDHEN and CDR2 SYDVKM come from the germline V gene. The CDR3 DNA follows: TGTGCCAGCAGTTTACGCCACGGGACCTCTGGGGCCAACGTCCTGACTTTC. Translation gives CASSLRHGTSGANVLTF.

The chain uses TRBV27 and TRBJ2-7; D might be TRBD1 or TRBD2, each matching 5 bases. This CDR3 has 12 residues. The germline gives CDR1 MNHEY, CDR2 SMNVEV (reference sequence). The V end lost 2 bases, the J end lost 9 bases, and 11 bases lay between the germline ends. The CDR3 DNA reads TGTGCCAGCAGTTTAACAGGACTCGTGCAGTACTTC. Its translation is CASSLTGLVQYF.

The rearrangement joins TRBV7-8 to TRBJ2-3; no reliable D call. Germline-derived CDR1 and CDR2 are SGHVS and FQNEAQ. V was shortened by 6 bases and J by 6 bases, with 13 bases between the two germline ends. The CDR3 spans 13 residues. CDR3 loop: CASSTAVRDTQYF. The CDR3 nucleotides are TGTGCCAGCAGTACCGCCGTCCGGGATACGCAGTATTTT.

V usage is TRBV5-5 and J usage is TRBJ2-7; TRBD1 matches at 9 bases. Germline trimming cut 4 bases from V and 0 bases from J; bases unmatched to any gene: 5. Germline assignment: CDR1 SGHKS and CDR2 YYEKEE (reference sequence). The CDR3 is 15 residues long. The CDR3 coding sequence is TGTGCCAGCAGCACACCGGGACAGGGCTCCTACGAGCAGTACTTC. Translation: CASSTPGQGSYEQYF. Complete variable domain (other parts from reference TRBV5-5 and TRBJ2-7): DAGVTQSPTHLIKTRGQQVTLRCSPISGHKSVSWYQQVLGQGPQFIFQYYEKEERGRGNFPDRFSARQFPNYSSELNVNALLLGDSALYLCASSTPGQGSYEQYFGPGTRLTVT.

This clone was seen only once. V gene TRBV27 combines with J gene TRBJ2-3, with 7 bases lining up with TRBD2. The CDR3 is 15 amino acids. CDR1 is MNHEY and CDR2 is SMNVEV in the germline V gene (reference sequence). The trim removed 7 bases at V and 0 bases at J, leaving 7 bases unmatched. CDR3 coding DNA: TGTGCCAGCACCTCACTAGCGCCCAGCACAGATACGCAGTATTTT. As protein: CASTSLAPSTDTQYF.

The gene calls are TRBV5-6 and TRBJ2-1; possible D gene TRBD2, 6 bases. The CDR3 sequence is 14 residues long. Germline values: CDR1 SGHDT, CDR2 YYEEEE. V dropped 0 bases and J dropped 5 bases, with 9 bases sitting between them. CDR3 loop: CASSLGLVDNEQFF. Here the CDR3 DNA reads TGTGCCAGCAGCTTGGGACTAGTTGACAATGAGCAGTTCTTC.

This chain connects TRBV27 to TRBJ1-1, with TRBD1 matching 8 bases. Trimming removed 4 bases from V and 1 base from J; junction bases left unmatched: 2. The CDR3 extends over 14 amino acids. The V gene's germline CDR1 is MNHEY and CDR2 SMNVEV (reference sequence). The CDR3 region has the DNA TGTGCCAGCAGTTGGGACAGGACGAACACTGAAGCTTTCTTT. Protein sequence: CASSWDRTNTEAFF.

The chain couples TRBV5-1 to TRBJ2-7; 7 bases fit TRBD2. Germline V gene lookup returns CDR1 SGHRS and CDR2 YFSETQ. V lost 5 bases and J lost 3; bases outside the gene matches: 8. The CDR3 covers 14 residues. The CDR3: CASSLRASGYEQYF. The CDR3 coding sequence is TGCGCCAGCAGTCTGAGGGCTAGCGGCTACGAGCAGTACTTC. Full variable domain (outside the CDR3, taken from reference TRBV5-1 and TRBJ2-7): KAGVTQTPRYLIKTRGQQVTLSCSPISGHRSVSWYQQTPGQGLQFLFEYFSETQRNKGNFPGRFSGRQFSNSRSEMNVSTLELGDSALYLCASSLRASGYEQYFGPGTRLTVT.

The chain joins TRBV9 to TRBJ1-2; D perhaps matches TRBD1 (5 bases). The CDR3 spans 13 residues. The germline V gene encodes CDR1 SGDLS and CDR2 YYNGEE. Trimming stripped 1 base from V and 6 bases from J, with 10 bases between. The DNA of the CDR3 is TGTGCCAGCAGCGTATCGGGGGACCATGGCTACACCTTC. It is translated as CASSVSGDHGYTF.

V usage is TRBV4-1 and J usage is TRBJ2-1, with 7 bases identical to TRBD1. CDR3 length: 12 amino acids. Trimming took 5 bases from V and 7 from J; bases not matched to a gene: 2. Germline V CDR1 and CDR2: MGHRA, YSYEKL. The CDR3 nucleotides are TGCGCCAGCAGCTACAGGGGTAATGAGCAGTTCTTC. It is translated as CASSYRGNEQFF.

The chain joins TRBV6-5 to TRBJ2-7; 9 nucleotides agree with TRBD2. This CDR3 region has 16 residues. The J segment lost 2 bases and the V segment lost 1 base, leaving 6 bases of the junction unmatched. Germline CDR1 is MNHEY and CDR2 is SVGAGI. The CDR3 nucleotides read TGTGCCAGCAGTTACTTTTCTAGCGGGGTTACCTACGAGCAGTACTTC. Protein sequence: CASSYFSSGVTYEQYF.

The chain recombines TRBV5-1 with TRBJ2-7, with 14 bases fitting TRBD2. The germline gives CDR1 SGHRS, CDR2 YFSETQ. V lost 1 base to trimming and J lost 4 bases; unmatched junction nucleotides: 13. This CDR3 spans 19 amino acids. The CDR3 DNA reads as TGCGCCAGCAGCTTGAACCGACTAGCGGGAGGGTTCCGCGGGTACGAGCAGTACTTC. It specifies CASSLNRLAGGFRGYEQYF.

This clone was found a few times. The chain joins TRBV19 to TRBJ2-7, with a tentative D call TRBD1 (6 bases). Trimming took 6 bases from V and 0 from J, leaving 12 bases between them. This CDR3 is built from 14 residues. The germline V gene has CDR1 LNHDA and CDR2 SQIVND (reference sequence). CDR3 sequence (DNA): TGTGCCAGTAGGAAGGACAGACTCTCCTACGAGCAGTACTTC. It yields the protein CASRKDRLSYEQYF.

This clone occurred once. The V call is TRBV27, the J call TRBJ2-7, with D tentatively TRBD2 (5 bases). The germline V gene encodes CDR1 MNHEY and CDR2 SMNVEV (reference sequence). The CDR3 is 13 residues long. V was shortened by 3 bases and J by 2 bases, with 8 bases between the two germline ends. The CDR3 region has the DNA TGTGCCAGCAGTTTGCGGGTCGCCTACGAGCAGTACTTC. Translation: CASSLRVAYEQYF.

This clone has a single count. CDR3 in DNA: TGCGCCAGCAGCTCTGTGACAGGTTCTAATGAAAAACTGTTTTTT. Translating it yields CASSSVTGSNEKLFF. The V and J genes are TRBV5-1 and TRBJ1-4, with D perhaps TRBD1 (6 bases). The V gene's germline CDR1 is SGHRS and CDR2 YFSETQ. There are 15 residues in the CDR3. Trimming left V 3 bases short and J 3 bases short, with 12 bases between.

The chain uses TRBV4-1 and TRBJ2-7, with 8 nucleotides matching TRBD2. The length of the CDR3 is 21 residues. Germline V gene lookup returns CDR1 MGHRA and CDR2 YSYEKL. The V segment lost 1 base and the J segment 0 bases; nucleotides outside the gene matches: 20. CDR3 region: CASSQGLNRGSGILSSYEQYF. The CDR3 coding sequence is TGCGCCAGCAGCCAAGGTCTTAATCGGGGTAGCGGGATCCTCTCCTCCTACGAGCAGTACTTC.

The CDR3 DNA is TGTGCCACCTCGGGCCGCTATAGCAATCAGCCCCAGCATTTT. Translating gives CATSGRYSNQPQHF. V gene TRBV6-1 combines with J gene TRBJ1-5; D not resolved. This CDR3 comprises 14 residues. Trimming pared 10 bases from V and 0 bases from J, leaving 13 bases between. In germline, CDR1 is MNHNS, CDR2 SASEGT.

This chain joins TRBV28 and TRBJ2-3; D is undetermined. Trimming pared 3 bases from V and 1 base from J, leaving 8 bases between. The germline CDR1 and CDR2 sequences are MDHEN and SYDVKM. The CDR3 sequence is 14 residues long. The CDR3: CASSFLQGTDTQYF. CDR3 DNA sequence: TGTGCCAGCAGTTTCCTGCAGGGCACAGATACGCAGTATTTT.

In this sample, this clone turned up once. This sequence joins TRBV6-5 and TRBJ1-1; the D gene is possibly TRBD1 (5 bases). The V end lost 5 bases, the J end lost 7 bases, and 11 bases lay between the germline ends. Germline CDR1 is MNHEY and CDR2 is SVGAGI. This CDR3 is built from 12 residues. DNA of the CDR3: TGTGCCAGCAGTGGGGACGGGAATGAAGCTTTCTTT. It translates to CASSGDGNEAFF.

The J gene is TRBJ2-7, the V gene TRBV19, with 10 bases aligning to TRBD2. Germline V lookup: CDR1 LNHDA, CDR2 SQIVND (reference sequence). There are 15 residues in the CDR3. V shed 5 bases, J shed 2 bases, and the junction held 6 bases outside the gene matches. The CDR3 region has the DNA TGTGCCAGTAGTTCACTAGCGGGAACCGCCTACGAGCAGTACTTC. Its translation is CASSSLAGTAYEQYF.

The chain combines TRBV28 with TRBJ1-1, with D unresolved. The CDR3 totals 13 residues. V dropped 2 bases and J dropped 2 bases, with 6 bases sitting between them. The germline gives CDR1 MDHEN, CDR2 SYDVKM. CDR3 DNA sequence: TGTGCCAGCAGTTTAGAGGTTAACACTGAAGCTTTCTTT. Amino acids: CASSLEVNTEAFF. The variable domain in full, completed from reference TRBV28 and TRBJ1-1, reads DVKVTQSSRYLVKRTGEKVFLECVQDMDHENMFWYRQDPGLGLRLIYFSYDVKMKEKGDIPEGYSVSREKKERFSLILESASTNQTSMYLCASSLEVNTEAFFGQGTRLTVV.

The chain joins TRBV11-1 to TRBJ2-7; 8 nucleotides match TRBD1. This CDR3 is built from 16 residues. V gave up 4 bases and J gave up 0 bases; unmatched junction bases: 8. Germline CDR1 is SGHAT and CDR2 is FQDESV (reference sequence). CDR3 residues: CASSSRQGSPSYEQYF. CDR3 nucleotide sequence: TGTGCCAGCAGCTCGAGACAGGGGTCCCCCTCCTACGAGCAGTACTTC. Filled out from reference TRBV11-1 and TRBJ2-7, the complete variable domain reads EAEVAQSPRYKITEKSQAVAFWCDPISGHATLYWYRQILGQGPELLVQFQDESVVDDSQLPKDRFSAERLKGVDSTLKIQPAELGDSAMYLCASSSRQGSPSYEQYFGPGTRLTVT.

This clone was seen only a few times. V usage is TRBV19 and J usage is TRBJ2-7; 10 positions match TRBD1. This CDR3 contains 14 residues. V was pared by 1 base and J by 3 bases, with 0 bases of the junction left unmatched. Germline V gene data show CDR1 as LNHDA and CDR2 as SQIVND (reference sequence). The DNA for the CDR3 is TGTGCCAGTAGTATAGGGACAGGGGGCTACGAGCAGTACTTC. Translated: CASSIGTGGYEQYF.